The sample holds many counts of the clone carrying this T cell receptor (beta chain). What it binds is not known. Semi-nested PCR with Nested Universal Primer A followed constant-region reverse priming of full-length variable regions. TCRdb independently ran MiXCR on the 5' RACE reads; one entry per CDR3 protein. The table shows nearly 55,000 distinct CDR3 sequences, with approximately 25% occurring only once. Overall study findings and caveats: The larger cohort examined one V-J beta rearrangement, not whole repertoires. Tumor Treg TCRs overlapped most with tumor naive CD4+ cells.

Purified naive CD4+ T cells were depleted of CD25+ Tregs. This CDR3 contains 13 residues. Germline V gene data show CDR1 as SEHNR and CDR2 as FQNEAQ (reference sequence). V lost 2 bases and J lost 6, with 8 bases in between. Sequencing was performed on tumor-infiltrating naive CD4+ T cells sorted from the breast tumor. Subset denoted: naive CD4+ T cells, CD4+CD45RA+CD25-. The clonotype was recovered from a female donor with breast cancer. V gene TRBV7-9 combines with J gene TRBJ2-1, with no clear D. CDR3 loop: CASSLLSGNEQFF. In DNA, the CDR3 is TGTGCCAGCAGCTTACTTTCTGGCAATGAGCAGTTCTTC.